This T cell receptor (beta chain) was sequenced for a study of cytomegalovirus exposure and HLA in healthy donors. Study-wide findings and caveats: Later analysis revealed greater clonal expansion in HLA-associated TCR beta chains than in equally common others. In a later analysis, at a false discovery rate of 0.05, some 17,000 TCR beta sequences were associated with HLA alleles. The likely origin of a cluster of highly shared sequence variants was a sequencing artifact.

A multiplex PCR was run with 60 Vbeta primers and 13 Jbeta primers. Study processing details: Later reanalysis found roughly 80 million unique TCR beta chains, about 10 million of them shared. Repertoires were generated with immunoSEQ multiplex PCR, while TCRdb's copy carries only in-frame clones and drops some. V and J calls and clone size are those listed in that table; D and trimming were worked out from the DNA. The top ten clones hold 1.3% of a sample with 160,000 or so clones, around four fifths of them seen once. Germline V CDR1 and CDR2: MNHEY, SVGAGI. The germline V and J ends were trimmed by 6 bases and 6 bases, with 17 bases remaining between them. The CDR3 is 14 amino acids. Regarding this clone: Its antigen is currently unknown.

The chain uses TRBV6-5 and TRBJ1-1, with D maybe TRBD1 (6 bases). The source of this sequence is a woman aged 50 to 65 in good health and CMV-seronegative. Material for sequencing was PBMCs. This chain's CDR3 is CASREITGLSEAFF. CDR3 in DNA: TGTGCCAGCAGAGAGATAACAGGGTTGTCTGAAGCTTTCTTT.